One sample yielded the 23 T cell receptor beta chains listed below, sequenced in a study of blood T cell repertoires in COVID-19. Assay used: immunoSEQ multiplex PCR; TCRdb lists only in-frame clones, some missing. The repertoire holds about 62,000 clones, with 80% to 90% as singletons. What was sequenced was peripheral blood. Receptors originate from a woman aged 60 to 75 with COVID-19, enrolled during active disease.

This clone showed up just once. The chain combines TRBV19 with TRBJ1-3; D is unresolved. Germline CDR1 and CDR2: LNHDA and SQIVND (reference sequence). Trimming took 5 bases from V and 0 from J, leaving 8 bases between them. CDR3 length equals 14 residues. CDR3 residues: CASSPRTSGNTIYF. The CDR3 nucleotides are TGTGCCAGTAGTCCCAGAACCTCTGGAAACACCATATATTTT.

The chain joins TRBV7-2 to TRBJ1-1; no clear D. V was trimmed by 2 bases and J by 4 bases, leaving 11 bases between them. Germline CDR1 and CDR2: SGHTA and FQGNSA. The CDR3 sequence is 14 residues long. The CDR3 region is CASSLNPVPTEAFF. DNA for the CDR3: TGTGCCAGCAGCTTAAACCCAGTGCCCACTGAAGCTTTCTTT.

CDR3 coding DNA: TGTGCCAGCAGCCCGAGGACTAGCGGGATCGCAGATACGCAGTATTTT. Amino acid sequence: CASSPRTSGIADTQYF. This sequence joins TRBV11-3 and TRBJ2-3; 12 bases match TRBD2. Per germline, CDR1 SGHNT and CDR2 YENEEA. The ends lost 5 bases at V and 4 bases at J; junction bases unmatched: 7. The CDR3 spans 16 residues. The variable domain in full, with the rest retrieved from reference TRBV11-3 and TRBJ2-3, is EAGVVQSPRYKIIEKKQPVAFWCNPISGHNTLYWYLQNLGQGPELLIRYENEEAVDDSQLPKDRFSAERLKGVDSTLKIQPAELGDSAVYLCASSPRTSGIADTQYFGPGTRLTVL.

In the case of this clone: Its ends do not fully match the called genes, so a read error is possible. The rearrangement uses TRBV12-5 and TRBJ2-3; D is unclear. The CDR3 is 13 residues long. Germline values: CDR1 LGHNT, CDR2 FRNRAP. In nucleotides, the CDR3 is TGTGCTAGTGGATTGGGTAACACAGATACGCAGTATTTT. The encoded protein is CASGLGNTDTQYF.

Comment on this clone: The sample carries other DNA sequences with the same CDR3. For the CDR3, the DNA is TGTGCCAGCAGCTTAGGGCAGGACTATGGCTACACCTTC. Residues: CASSLGQDYGYTF. The chain recombines TRBV7-2 with TRBJ1-2; no reliable D call. In germline, CDR1 is SGHTA, CDR2 FQGNSA. This CDR3 spans 13 amino acids. The V end was cut by 1 base, the J end by 3 bases, with 6 bases between.

V usage is TRBV30 and J usage is TRBJ1-2; TRBD1 might be the D (6 bases). CDR1 is GTSNPN and CDR2 is SVGIG in the germline V gene (reference sequence). The ends were cut back, 1 base at V and 8 bases at J, with 17 bases in the middle. This CDR3 spans 14 amino acids. CDR3 DNA sequence: TGTGCCTGGAGTGCCCAAACAGGGACTAGGGGCTACACCTTC. It encodes CAWSAQTGTRGYTF.

This chain joins TRBV27 and TRBJ1-1; 8 bases agree with TRBD1. The V segment lost 5 bases and the J segment 3 bases; nucleotides outside the gene matches: 8. Germline-derived CDR1 and CDR2 are MNHEY and SMNVEV (reference sequence). The CDR3 totals 15 residues. The CDR3 DNA is TGTGCCAGCAGTCCCCTCGGACAGGGTGACACTGAAGCTTTCTTT. This sequence encodes CASSPLGQGDTEAFF.

The chain links TRBV7-2 to TRBJ1-1; D remains ambiguous. This CDR3 is 16 amino acids long. With 2 bases removed from V and 0 bases from J, the gap between germline ends came to 13 bases. The germline V gene encodes CDR1 SGHTA and CDR2 FQGNSA. The CDR3 loop reads CASSLIQRLMNTEAFF. CDR3 in DNA: TGTGCCAGCAGCTTAATCCAGCGTTTAATGAACACTGAAGCTTTCTTT.

The chain uses TRBV5-1 and TRBJ2-3; a weak D match, TRBD1 (6 bases). This CDR3 region has 14 residues. With 4 bases removed from V and 2 bases from J, the gap between germline ends came to 11 bases. Looked up from germline, CDR1 is SGHRS and CDR2 is YFSETQ. CDR3 nucleotides: TGCGCCAGCAGCCTCGGACAGACCACAGATACGCAGTATTTT. This encodes CASSLGQTTDTQYF.

V is TRBV11-3 and J is TRBJ2-3, with a tentative D call TRBD1 (6 bases). V was shortened by 1 base and J by 4 bases, with 12 bases between the two germline ends. The CDR3 contains 15 residues. Germline V CDR1 and CDR2: SGHNT, YENEEA. CDR3 bases: TGTGCCAGCAGCTTAGCGTGGCAGGGGTCAGATACGCAGTATTTT. Translated: CASSLAWQGSDTQYF.

The chain is built from TRBV6-5 and TRBJ2-7, with 12 bases identical to TRBD2. Germline assignment: CDR1 MNHEY and CDR2 SVGAGI. Trimming cost V 8 bases and J 5 bases; bases outside gene matches: 10. The CDR3 spans 15 residues. Written as DNA, the CDR3 is TGTGCCAGCGTCATGACTAGCGGGAGTTACCACGAGCAGTACTTC. This encodes CASVMTSGSYHEQYF.

The rearrangement uses TRBV20-1 and TRBJ2-5; D may be TRBD2 (6 bases). With 7 bases removed from V and 7 bases from J, the gap between germline ends came to 10 bases. The germline V gene has CDR1 DFQATT and CDR2 SNEGSKA (reference sequence). This CDR3 is built from 10 residues. The DNA of the CDR3 is TGCAGTGTCGGAGCGGGGACCCAGTACTTC. It translates to CSVGAGTQYF.

This chain uses TRBV5-1 with TRBJ2-2; D unclear. Germline CDR1 and CDR2: SGHRS and YFSETQ. The CDR3 has 15 amino acids. The V end was cut by 2 bases, the J end by 0 bases, with 8 bases between. The CDR3 DNA is TGCGCCAGCAGCTTCACCGGGTCGAACACCGGGGAGCTGTTTTTT. Protein product: CASSFTGSNTGELFF.

This chain uses TRBV12-3 or TRBV12-4 with TRBJ2-7, with TRBD2 as a possible D gene (5 bases). This CDR3 is built from 12 residues. V was trimmed by 10 bases and J by 0 bases, leaving 10 bases between them. In nucleotides, the CDR3 is TGTGCCACCCGGGGTACCTCCTACGAGCAGTACTTC. It is translated as CATRGTSYEQYF.

This rearrangement joins TRBV18 to TRBJ1-5; the match to TRBD1 covers 7 bases. Trimming took 5 bases from V and 4 from J; bases not matched to a gene: 8. The CDR3 sequence is 15 residues long. Germline CDR1 is KGHSH and CDR2 is LQKENI. CDR3 bases: TGTGCCAGCTCAGCGCCGGGGACAGTTAATCAGCCCCAGCATTTT. It specifies CASSAPGTVNQPQHF.

The chain recombines TRBV4-1 with TRBJ1-4, with D possibly being TRBD1 (5 bases). With 0 bases removed from V and 5 bases from J, the gap between germline ends came to 16 bases. CDR3 length: 17 amino acids. The germline gives CDR1 MGHRA, CDR2 YSYEKL. DNA for the CDR3: TGCGCCAGCAGCCAAGAGGGGGGTAGGGTTGGAAATGAAAAACTGTTTTTT. It yields the protein CASSQEGGRVGNEKLFF.

J is TRBJ2-5 and V is TRBV10-3; D is ambiguous. The V end was cut by 2 bases, the J end by 5 bases, with 3 bases between. The germline CDR1 and CDR2 sequences are ENHRY and SYGVKD. CDR3 size: 11 residues. The CDR3 reads CAISEQETQYF. CDR3 DNA: TGTGCCATCAGTGAGCAGGAGACCCAGTACTTC.

The genes are TRBV24-1 and TRBJ2-7; 9 positions match TRBD1. CDR3 length equals 14 residues. V shed 9 bases, J shed 2 bases, and the junction held 7 bases outside the gene matches. Germline V lookup: CDR1 KGHDR, CDR2 SFDVKD. The CDR3 nucleotides read TGTGCCACCTCTAACAGGGGGCTGCCCTACGAGCAGTACTTC. Its translation: CATSNRGLPYEQYF.

This rearrangement joins TRBV7-3 to TRBJ2-3; 8 nucleotides agree with TRBD1. The V segment lost 4 bases and the J segment 2 bases; nucleotides outside the gene matches: 5. This CDR3 spans 15 amino acids. The germline CDR1 and CDR2 sequences are SGHTA and FQGTGA. The CDR3 DNA is TGTGCCAGCAGCTCCACAGGGGGAAACACAGATACGCAGTATTTT. It specifies CASSSTGGNTDTQYF.

CDR3 loop: CASSHRSGQGMATGELFF. CDR3 in DNA: TGTGCCAGCAGCCACCGATCTGGGCAGGGGATGGCCACCGGGGAGCTGTTTTTT. The chain recombines TRBV4-2 with TRBJ2-2, with a weak D call TRBD1 (6 bases). The CDR3 contains 18 residues. Deletions cut 3 bases from V and 4 bases from J, with 21 bases between. Germline values: CDR1 LGHNA, CDR2 YNFKEQ.

This chain joins TRBV5-6 and TRBJ2-2, with TRBD2 identical over 11 bases. V gave up 0 bases and J gave up 5 bases; unmatched junction bases: 6. In germline, CDR1 is SGHDT, CDR2 YYEEEE. The CDR3 runs to 17 residues. The CDR3 DNA sequence: TGTGCCAGCAGCTTGGAAATAGCGGGAGGGCAGACCGGGGAGCTGTTTTTT. Its translation: CASSLEIAGGQTGELFF.

The chain combines TRBV7-2 with TRBJ2-7; no clear D gene. Germline V gene lookup returns CDR1 SGHTA and CDR2 FQGNSA. The CDR3 has 14 residues. Trimming pared 0 bases from V and 6 bases from J, leaving 12 bases between. The CDR3 region is CASSLAQLGSEQYF. The CDR3, as DNA: TGTGCCAGCAGCTTAGCGCAATTGGGCAGCGAGCAGTACTTC.

CDR3 coding DNA: TGTGCCACCAGCCCCCTAGGGGATTCTAGCACAGATACGCAGTATTTT. It codes for CATSPLGDSSTDTQYF. V usage is TRBV24-1 and J usage is TRBJ2-3, with TRBD1 as a possible D gene (5 bases). The length of the CDR3 is 16 residues. Trimming left V 7 bases short and J 0 bases short, with 16 bases between. From germline, CDR1 is KGHDR and CDR2 SFDVKD.